A single sample is the source of the 8 T cell receptor beta chains below, sequenced in a study of T cells after yellow fever vaccination. One entry per CDR3 protein results from TCRdb running MiXCR on the 5' RACE reads. The table includes about 240,000 distinct CDR3 sequences, less than 8.5% detected once. Material: CD4+ T cells sorted from PBMCs, obtained 15 days after the yellow fever booster vaccination. These receptors originate from a man in his thirties or forties who received the YFV17D yellow fever vaccine.

This clonotype came up a few times. This sequence joins TRBV28 and TRBJ1-3; TRBD1 might be the D (6 bases). V was cut by 5 bases and J by 4 bases, with 12 bases left in between. CDR1 MDHEN and CDR2 SYDVKM come from the germline V gene. The CDR3 is 14 residues long. The CDR3 reads CASSDGTPGNTIYF. The CDR3 region has the DNA TGTGCCAGCAGTGACGGGACACCAGGAAACACCATATATTTT. Full variable domain (remainder filled in from reference TRBV28 and TRBJ1-3): DVKVTQSSRYLVKRTGEKVFLECVQDMDHENMFWYRQDPGLGLRLIYFSYDVKMKEKGDIPEGYSVSREKKERFSLILESASTNQTSMYLCASSDGTPGNTIYFGEGSWLTVV.

This clonotype was detected many times. V is TRBV5-4 and J is TRBJ2-5, with D perhaps TRBD1 (5 bases). Germline V gene data show CDR1 as SGHNT and CDR2 as YYREEE (reference sequence). This CDR3 comprises 14 residues. Trimming removed 0 bases at V and 5 bases at J, with 11 bases between. The CDR3 loop reads CASSLVGLSETQYF. CDR3 bases: TGTGCCAGCAGCTTGGTGGGGCTCTCTGAGACCCAGTACTTC. Based on the CDR3 plus reference TRBV5-4 and TRBJ2-5, the full variable domain is ETGVTQSPTHLIKTRGQQVTLRCSSQSGHNTVSWYQQALGQGPQFIFQYYREEENGRGNFPPRFSGLQFPNYSSELNVNALELDDSALYLCASSLVGLSETQYFGPGTRLLVL.

This clonotype was seen ten or more times. The J gene is TRBJ2-1, the V gene TRBV7-2; 16 bases agree with TRBD2. Germline values: CDR1 SGHTA, CDR2 FQGNSA. This CDR3 comprises 16 residues. V lost 5 bases and J lost 5; bases outside the gene matches: 3. The CDR3 spells CASSEGLAGGNNEQFF. The DNA for the CDR3 is TGTGCCAGCAGCGAGGGACTAGCGGGAGGGAACAATGAGCAGTTCTTC.

This clonotype was detected a few times. The chain employs TRBV20-1 and TRBJ2-1, with a weak D call TRBD2 (7 bases). Germline assignment: CDR1 DFQATT and CDR2 SNEGSKA (reference sequence). The CDR3 consists of 14 residues. The CDR3 DNA reads TGCAGAGGACTAGGCGGGCCACAGGGCAATGAGCAGTTCTTC. Its protein product is CRGLGGPQGNEQFF.

At least ten counts were recorded for this clonotype. The rearrangement joins TRBV5-5 to TRBJ2-2; D uncertain. The CDR3 loop spans 11 amino acids. V lost 5 bases and J lost 9, with 8 bases in between. Germline assignment: CDR1 SGHKS and CDR2 YYEKEE (reference sequence). The CDR3: CASSSLRELFF. For the CDR3, the DNA is TGTGCCAGCAGTTCCCTGCGGGAGCTGTTTTTT.

The chain links TRBV6-1 to TRBJ2-1, with TRBD1 identical over 9 bases. This CDR3 comprises 13 residues. Germline lookup yields CDR1 MNHNS and CDR2 SASEGT. V gave up 6 bases and J gave up 8 bases; unmatched junction bases: 5. The CDR3 region has the DNA TGTGCCAGCAGGAAGACAGGGGGGGATGAGCAGTTCTTC. It yields the protein CASRKTGGDEQFF.

Remarks on this clonotype: The junction departs from the called germline gene at one end, perhaps through a read error. The rearrangement uses TRBV3-1 and TRBJ2-3, with TRBD1 identical over 7 bases. CDR3 length: 15 amino acids. The germline V gene encodes CDR1 LGHDT and CDR2 YNNKEL (reference sequence). In DNA form, the CDR3 reads TGTGCCAGCAGCCGGAGCGGACAGAGGACAGGTACGCAGTATTTT. This sequence encodes CASSRSGQRTGTQYF.

The rearrangement joins TRBV7-2 to TRBJ2-7, with TRBD2 matching over 10 bases. V was clipped by 4 bases and J by 0 bases; unmatched bases: 9. Germline V gene sequence: CDR1 SGHTA, CDR2 FQGNSA. The CDR3 spans 17 residues. The CDR3 DNA sequence: TGTGCCAGCAGCTACGCTAGCGGGAGTCTTTCCTCCTACGAGCAGTACTTC. Protein product: CASSYASGSLSSYEQYF.